This T cell receptor (beta chain) was documented in a study of T cells after yellow fever vaccination (dated by TCRdb to between 2019 and 2020). Study-wide context: The SMART-Seq v4 Ultra Low Input RNA kit was used to prepare libraries from fractions with low cell numbers. To follow T-cell clones before and after both primary and booster YFV17D yellow fever vaccination, bulk TCR alpha and beta repertoires underwent longitudinal sequencing. Two healthy male donors, one aged 18 to 30 and one aged 30 to 39 years, were included in the cohort. Blood was drawn at multiple timepoints before and after primary and secondary immunization, with bulk PBMC replicates and cell subsets isolated. Overall results and qualifications from the work: Only a couple of donors were included in the study, so the extent to which the findings can be generalized is limited. Computational filtering was required because FACS-sorted repertoires could contain abundant contaminating clonotypes from the bulk population. Compared with the primary T-cell response, the secondary T-cell response was weaker but faster, peaking on day 5 rather than day 15. After the booster, most clones that had expanded after primary vaccination were detected again (nearly 97% of CD4 and roughly nine tenths of CD8), suggesting broad maintenance of memory. A small fraction of clonotypes appeared in both the CD4 and CD8 compartments, likely as a result of convergent recombination.

The CDR3 runs 17 amino acids, cysteine and phenylalanine included. Just the 51-base CDR3 DNA is kept, in frame starting at base 1. Deletion took 0 bases off V and 0 bases off J, with a span of 14 bases between the germline ends. Via the germline V gene, CDR1 is LGHNA and CDR2 YNFKEQ. Synthesis of TCR cDNA relied on 5'RACE template switching, a step that introduced a universal primer site along with unique molecular identifiers. Priming for cDNA synthesis came from both the TCR alpha and TCR beta constant segments. Library amplification involved two PCR steps, and the second step added sample barcodes and sequencing adapters. Sequencing of the libraries was done on either Illumina HiSeq 2500 (2x100 bp) or NovaSeq (2x150 bp). Under the source paper's analysis protocol: Reads were demultiplexed and collapsed into UMI consensus sequences with MIGEC, and V(D)J alignment was performed with MiXCR. Vaccine-responding clonotypes were identified with edgeR using replicate PBMC samples, with FDR below 0.01 and a log2 fold change above 5 up to day 15 being required. Bulk clonotypes were assigned CD4 or CD8 identity according to which sequenced CD4 or CD8 repertoire held them at higher abundance. TCRdb handled the public reads itself, with Q25 trimming in fastp and clone calling in MiXCR, and kept productive beta chains. Duplicate CDR3 protein sequences are folded into a single record with the most common DNA and genes. The V and J calls, along with clone size, are taken from TCRdb and not from the paper's own processing. Here the sample has some 120,000 distinct CDR3 sequences; around 7.7% occur a single time. Jointly, the top ten make up roughly 2.6% of the sample.

The label giving this sample's treatment or condition can be read as: live attenuated yellow fever vaccine strain. A standard Ficoll-Paque protocol was used to isolate PBMCs from peripheral blood. Dynabeads CD4 and CD8 positive selection kits were used to isolate CD4 and CD8 T-cell fractions. RNA was extracted with TriZol from bulk PBMCs, CD4 and CD8 fractions, and dextramer-positive and dextramer-negative fractions. There are many counts of this clonotype. Its recognized antigen is unknown. Per-base quality was not reported, and no clone a single base away is much larger than it. The chain joins TRBV4-2 to TRBJ1-2, with TRBD1 as a weak D call on 5 bases. This receptor was taken from a man between 18 and 35 years old who received the YFV17D yellow fever vaccine. Sample: CD4+ T cells sorted from PBMCs, taken 9 to 10 days after the first yellow fever vaccination. The CDR3 region: CASSQDIGRAANYGYTF. The nucleotide sequence is given as TGTGCCAGCAGCCAAGACATCGGCAGGGCAGCTAACTATGGCTACACCTTC.